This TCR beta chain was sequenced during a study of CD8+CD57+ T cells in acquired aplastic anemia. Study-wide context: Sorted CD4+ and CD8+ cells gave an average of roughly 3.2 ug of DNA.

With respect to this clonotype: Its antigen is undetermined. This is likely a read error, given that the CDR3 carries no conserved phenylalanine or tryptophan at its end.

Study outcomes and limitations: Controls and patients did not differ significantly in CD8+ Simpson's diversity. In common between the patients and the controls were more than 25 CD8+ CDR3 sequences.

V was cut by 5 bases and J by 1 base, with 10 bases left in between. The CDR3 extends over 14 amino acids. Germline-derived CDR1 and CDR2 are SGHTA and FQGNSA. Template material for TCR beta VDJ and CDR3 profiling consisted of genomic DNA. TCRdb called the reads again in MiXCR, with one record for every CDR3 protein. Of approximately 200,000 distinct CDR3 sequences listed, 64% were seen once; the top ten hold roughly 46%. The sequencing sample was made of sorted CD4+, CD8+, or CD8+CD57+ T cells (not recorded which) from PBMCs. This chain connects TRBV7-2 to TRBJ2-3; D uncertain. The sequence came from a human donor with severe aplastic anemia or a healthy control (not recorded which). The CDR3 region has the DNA TGTGCCAGCAGCAACTACTACGGCACAGATACGCAGTATCTT. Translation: CASSNYYGTDTQYL.